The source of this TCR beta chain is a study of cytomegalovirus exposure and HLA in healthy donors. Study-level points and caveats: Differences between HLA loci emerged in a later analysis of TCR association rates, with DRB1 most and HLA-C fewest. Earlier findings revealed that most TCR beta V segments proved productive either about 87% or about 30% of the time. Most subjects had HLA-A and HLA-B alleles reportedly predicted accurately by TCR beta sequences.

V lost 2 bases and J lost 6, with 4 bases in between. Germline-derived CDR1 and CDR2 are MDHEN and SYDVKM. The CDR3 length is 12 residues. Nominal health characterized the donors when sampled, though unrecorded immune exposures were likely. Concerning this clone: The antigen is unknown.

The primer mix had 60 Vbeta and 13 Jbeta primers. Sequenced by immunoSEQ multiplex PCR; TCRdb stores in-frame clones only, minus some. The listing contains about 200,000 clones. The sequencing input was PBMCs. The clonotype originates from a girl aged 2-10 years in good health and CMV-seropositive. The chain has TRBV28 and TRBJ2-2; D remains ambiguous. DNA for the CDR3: TGTGCCAGCAGTTTACTCTCCGGGGAGCTGTTTTTT. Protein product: CASSLLSGELFF.